Listed here are 25 T cell receptor beta chains from one sample, sequenced in a study of T-cell memory formation after mild COVID-19. TCRdb passed the 5' RACE reads through MiXCR, listing each CDR3 protein once. The sample includes hundreds of thousands of distinct CDR3 sequences, approximately 16% of them seen just once. The sequencing sample was made of PBMCs or a T cell subset sorted from them (not recorded which). These receptors were taken from a man aged 18 to 30 who had mild COVID-19 (a few samples of this study predate the infection). Cell type and time point are not known.

This clonotype was counted a few times. The V and J genes are TRBV9 and TRBJ1-4, with 7 positions matching TRBD1. The CDR3 length is 15 residues. The ends lost 4 bases at V and 5 bases at J; junction bases unmatched: 8. Germline lookup yields CDR1 SGDLS and CDR2 YYNGEE. The CDR3 here is CASSPTQGGNEKLFF. CDR3 DNA: TGTGCCAGCAGCCCCACCCAGGGGGGAAATGAAAAACTGTTTTTT.

The chain uses TRBV12-1 and TRBJ2-1; the D call TRBD2 from the table was never checked on the DNA. TRBV12-1 is a pseudogene segment. The length of the CDR3 is 15 residues. CDR3 in DNA: TGTGCCAGCAGCCCTCCGACGGGAGGGCACAATGAGCAGTTCTTC. Its translation: CASSPPTGGHNEQFF.

This chain uses TRBV2 with TRBJ2-4; TRBD1 aligns across 11 bases. This CDR3 region has 19 residues. CDR1 is SNHLY and CDR2 is FYNNEI in the germline V gene. V lost 7 bases, J lost 0 bases, and 14 bases stayed unmatched. The CDR3 spells CASTGDRGILRGAKNIQYF. The DNA of the CDR3 is TGTGCCAGCACCGGGGACAGGGGGATTCTACGAGGAGCCAAAAACATTCAGTACTTC. Supplemented by reference TRBV2 and TRBJ2-4, the full variable domain reads EPEVTQTPSHQVTQMGQEVILRCVPISNHLYFYWYRQILGQKVEFLVSFYNNEISEKSEIFDDQFSVERPDGSNFTLKIRSTKLEDSAMYFCASTGDRGILRGAKNIQYFGAGTRLSVL.

The sample holds a few counts of this clonotype. This sequence joins TRBV3-1 and TRBJ2-1; possible D gene TRBD2, 7 bases. CDR1 is LGHDT, CDR2 YNNKEL, per germline (reference sequence). Deletions cut 11 bases from V and 6 bases from J, with 17 bases between. This CDR3 is built from 13 residues. CDR3 residues: CASLRGGGNEQFF. In nucleotides, the CDR3 is TGTGCCTCACTGCGAGGGGGGGGCAATGAGCAGTTCTTC.

This clonotype was observed at least ten times. The V call is TRBV7-9, the J call TRBJ2-3; D unresolved. Trimming pared 4 bases from V and 2 bases from J, leaving 4 bases between. This CDR3 comprises 12 residues. Per germline, CDR1 SEHNR and CDR2 FQNEAQ (reference sequence). CDR3 residues: CASSWDTDTQYF. CDR3 nucleotide sequence: TGTGCCAGCAGCTGGGACACAGATACGCAGTATTTT.

This clonotype was seen many times. The gene calls are TRBV5-1 and TRBJ1-1, with 11 bases identical to TRBD1. V was pared by 4 bases and J by 1 base, with 0 bases of the junction left unmatched. The CDR3 length is 14 residues. Germline V lookup: CDR1 SGHRS, CDR2 YFSETQ. This CDR3 reads CASSGQGANTEAFF. In DNA form, the CDR3 reads TGCGCCAGCAGCGGACAGGGGGCGAACACTGAAGCTTTCTTT.

This clonotype has at least ten counts. The genes are TRBV7-6 and TRBJ2-5, with 14 bases lining up with TRBD2. Per the germline V gene, CDR1 is SGHVS and CDR2 is FNYEAQ. Trimming cost V 5 bases and J 0 bases; bases outside gene matches: 8. This CDR3 contains 18 residues. DNA of the CDR3: TGTGCCAGCAGCCTAGGGACTAGCGGGGGACCGTACCAAGAGACCCAGTACTTC. This sequence encodes CASSLGTSGGPYQETQYF.

The J gene is TRBJ1-1, the V gene TRBV7-2; no clear D. V dropped 3 bases and J dropped 6 bases, with 14 bases sitting between them. Per germline, CDR1 SGHTA and CDR2 FQGNSA. This CDR3 is built from 14 residues. As DNA, the CDR3 is TGTGCCAGCAGCTTCGGGGAACTTGGGCCTGAAGCTTTCTTT. Amino acid sequence: CASSFGELGPEAFF. Full variable domain (outside the CDR3, taken from reference TRBV7-2 and TRBJ1-1): GAGVSQSPSNKVTEKGKDVELRCDPISGHTALYWYRQSLGQGLEFLIYFQGNSAPDKSGLPSDRFSAERTGGSVSTLTIQRTQQEDSAVYLCASSFGELGPEAFFGQGTRLTVV.

This clonotype was recorded at least ten times. This chain joins TRBV18 and TRBJ2-3; 11 bases match TRBD2. The CDR3 totals 17 residues. V gave up 0 bases and J gave up 2 bases; unmatched junction bases: 4. Germline CDR1 KGHSH, CDR2 LQKENI. The CDR3 DNA reads as TGTGCCAGCTCACCACCGGGACTAGCGGCCTACACAGATACGCAGTATTTT. Amino acids: CASSPPGLAAYTDTQYF.

This clonotype was recorded a few times. Here the CDR3 reads CASSYSPAGQGGYGYTF. DNA of the CDR3: TGTGCCAGCAGTTACTCCCCTGCCGGACAGGGCGGCTATGGCTACACCTTC. The gene calls are TRBV6-2 or TRBV6-3 and TRBJ1-2, with TRBD1 matching 8 bases. The CDR3 runs 17 residues. The germline CDR1 and CDR2 sequences are MNHEY and SVGEGT. After removal of 0 bases from V and 4 bases from J, the junction contained 10 bases not matched to a gene.

V and J are TRBV2 and TRBJ1-6; 7 bases match TRBD1. After removal of 9 bases from V and 10 bases from J, the junction contained 9 bases not matched to a gene. Germline V gene lookup returns CDR1 SNHLY and CDR2 FYNNEI. The CDR3 consists of 13 residues. CDR3 sequence: CASKQGIHSPLHF. CDR3 bases: TGTGCCAGTAAACAGGGGATTCACTCACCCCTCCACTTT.

V and J are TRBV6-2 or TRBV6-3 and TRBJ2-7; 7 nucleotides agree with TRBD1. V dropped 5 bases and J dropped 5; count of bases not matched to a gene: 9. The CDR3 is 14 residues long. Germline loops: CDR1 MNHEY, CDR2 SVGEGT. The CDR3 nucleotides are TGTGCCAGCAGTCCGGCGGCAGGGGGTGACGAGCAGTACTTC. This sequence encodes CASSPAAGGDEQYF.

This clonotype was seen only a few times. This sequence joins TRBV12-3 or TRBV12-4 and TRBJ2-5; TRBD1 is a possible D gene (5 bases). The CDR3 is 14 residues long. V gave up 7 bases and J gave up 2 bases, with 14 bases separating them. The CDR3 here is CASTRRQYQETQYF. In DNA form, the CDR3 reads TGTGCCAGCACGCGCCGACAGTATCAAGAGACCCAGTACTTC.

This clonotype was detected once. The chain uses TRBV6-5 and TRBJ1-5; maybe TRBD1 (6 bases). The V end lost 5 bases, the J end lost 0 bases, and 8 bases lay between the germline ends. From germline, CDR1 is MNHEY and CDR2 SVGAGI. The CDR3 extends over 14 amino acids. The chain's CDR3 is CASSGQYSNQPQHF. The CDR3 coding sequence is TGTGCCAGCAGTGGACAGTATAGCAATCAGCCCCAGCATTTT.

The chain is built from TRBV5-1 and TRBJ2-3; D perhaps matches TRBD2 (7 bases). The germline gives CDR1 SGHRS, CDR2 YFSETQ. Trimming took 7 bases from V and 6 from J, leaving 21 bases between them. The CDR3 runs 15 residues. Here the CDR3 reads CASGPTGTGGDTQYF. The CDR3 bases are TGCGCCAGCGGACCCACCGGGACGGGGGGCGATACGCAGTATTTT.

This rearrangement joins TRBV14 to TRBJ2-3; D is unresolved. The ends were cut back, 0 bases at V and 6 bases at J, with 16 bases in the middle. The germline CDR1 and CDR2 sequences are SGHDN and FVKESK. The CDR3 has 16 amino acids. The CDR3 region has the DNA TGTGCCAGCAGCCAAGATTTCGGCCGGGCTCCCGATACGCAGTATTTT. Encoded protein: CASSQDFGRAPDTQYF.

CDR3 DNA sequence: TGCGCCAGCAGCCCGTCAACTAGCGGGGGCTCCTACAATGAGCAGTTCTTC. It translates to CASSPSTSGGSYNEQFF. The rearrangement links TRBV5-1 to TRBJ2-1; 11 bases map to TRBD2. The junction had 6 bases not matched to a gene; V was cut back by 4 bases and J by 0 bases. The CDR3 length is 17 residues. Germline V gene sequence: CDR1 SGHRS, CDR2 YFSETQ.

The rearrangement joins TRBV7-2 to TRBJ2-5; 9 bases line up with TRBD2. This CDR3 has 17 amino acids. V shed 0 bases and J 4 bases; nucleotides not matched to a gene: 9. Germline CDR1 is SGHTA and CDR2 is FQGNSA. Here the CDR3 DNA reads TGTGCCAGCAGCTTAGCGCCCGGCGGGGGGGCCCTAGAGACCCAGTACTTC. Amino acids: CASSLAPGGGALETQYF.

This clonotype was detected only a few times. V is TRBV28 and J is TRBJ2-1; 9 bases agree with TRBD2. This CDR3 region has 16 residues. Germline CDR1 and CDR2: MDHEN and SYDVKM. V was clipped by 4 bases and J by 12 bases; unmatched bases: 16. The CDR3 nucleotides are TGTGCCAGCAGTTCCCCCGGCGGGGGGGGGCCGTACGGGCAGTTCTTC. As protein: CASSSPGGGGPYGQFF.

The chain combines TRBV12-5 with TRBJ2-1, with D perhaps TRBD2 (6 bases). The CDR3 covers 14 residues. V gave up 9 bases and J gave up 0 bases, with 12 bases separating them. CDR1 is LGHNT and CDR2 is FRNRAP in the germline V gene. CDR3 sequence: CASDTSSSYNEQFF. Here the CDR3 DNA reads TGTGCTAGCGATACTAGCTCCTCCTACAATGAGCAGTTCTTC. The variable domain in full, completed from reference TRBV12-5 and TRBJ2-1, reads DARVTQTPRHKVTEMGQEVTMRCQPILGHNTVFWYRQTMMQGLELLAYFRNRAPLDDSGMPKDRFSAEMPDATLATLKIQPSEPRDSAVYFCASDTSSSYNEQFFGPGTRLTVL.

The chain is built from TRBV14 and TRBJ2-5; 7 bases agree with TRBD1. V was clipped by 6 bases and J by 3 bases; unmatched bases: 4. The CDR3 spans 13 residues. CDR1 is SGHDN and CDR2 is FVKESK in the germline V gene. CDR3 region: CASRSGTEETQYF. The DNA of the CDR3 is TGTGCCAGCAGATCCGGGACAGAAGAGACCCAGTACTTC. The complete variable domain, with remaining parts taken from reference TRBV14 and TRBJ2-5, reads EAGVTQFPSHSVIEKGQTVTLRCDPISGHDNLYWYRRVMGKEIKFLLHFVKESKQDESGMPNNRFLAERTGGTYSTLKVQPAELEDSGVYFCASRSGTEETQYFGPGTRLLVL.

This clonotype was counted only a few times. The chain couples TRBV2 to TRBJ2-5; D is undetermined. This CDR3 contains 12 residues. The V gene lost 4 bases and the J gene lost 3 bases, with 6 bases spanning the gap. CDR1 is SNHLY and CDR2 is FYNNEI in the germline V gene. CDR3 protein: CASSVEKETQYF. CDR3 DNA sequence: TGTGCCAGCAGTGTGGAGAAAGAGACCCAGTACTTC.

J is TRBJ2-7 and V is TRBV6-6; D not certain. CDR3 size: 14 residues. Deletions cut 2 bases from V and 7 bases from J, with 15 bases between. Germline V gene sequence: CDR1 MNHNY, CDR2 SVGAGI (reference sequence). The DNA of the CDR3 is TGTGCCAGCAGTTACCCAGAATCCGGTGAGGAGCAGTACTTC. This gives the protein CASSYPESGEEQYF.

This chain uses TRBV7-9 with TRBJ1-2; D is ambiguous. Germline V lookup: CDR1 SEHNR, CDR2 FQNEAQ (reference sequence). Trimming took off 1 base at V and 8 bases at J, with 17 bases between the two ends. The CDR3 has 15 amino acids. Written as DNA, the CDR3 is TGTGCCAGCAGCTTAGGACGGACGGATGGTGGGGGCTACACCTTC. It specifies CASSLGRTDGGGYTF.

This clonotype was seen more than once but under ten times. The gene calls are TRBV20-1 and TRBJ2-5, with 8 bases fitting TRBD1. Germline CDR1 and CDR2: DFQATT and SNEGSKA (reference sequence). The ends lost 0 bases at V and 5 bases at J; junction bases unmatched: 2. This CDR3 is built from 13 residues. The CDR3, as DNA: TGCAGTGCTAGAGACGACAGGGGCGAGACCCAGTACTTC. Amino acids: CSARDDRGETQYF.